This TCR beta chain comes out of a study of T cells in Graves' hyperthyroidism and ophthalmopathy. An absence of ophthalmopathy progression within 18 months meant stable Graves' hyperthyroidism. Per germline, CDR1 MGHRA and CDR2 YSYEKL. The CDR3 is 12 amino acids. The germline V and J ends were trimmed by 0 bases and 8 bases, with 7 bases remaining between them. This clonotype has a handful of counts. Its antigen is unknown. Study-level findings and limits: Ophthalmopathy, which appeared later, was predicted by the model a median roughly 6.6 months before onset. Classification by a 13 V-J model distinguished ophthalmopathy from stable hyperthyroidism.

Researchers amplified the TCR beta CDR3 regions from RNA transcripts. Initially, a first-round RT-PCR of the TCR CDR3 employed the HTBI primer set. MiXCR, run by TCRdb on the multiplex PCR reads, gives a single entry per CDR3 protein. The table has 600,000 to 900,000 distinct CDR3 sequences, about a sixth seen once. The chain couples TRBV4-1 to TRBJ1-1; D is uncertain. This TCR came from a man aged 18 to 35 with Graves' hyperthyroidism. Input material: blood. The CDR3 DNA follows: TGCGCCAGCAGCCAAGACGGCGCAGAAGCTTTCTTT. Its translation is CASSQDGAEAFF.